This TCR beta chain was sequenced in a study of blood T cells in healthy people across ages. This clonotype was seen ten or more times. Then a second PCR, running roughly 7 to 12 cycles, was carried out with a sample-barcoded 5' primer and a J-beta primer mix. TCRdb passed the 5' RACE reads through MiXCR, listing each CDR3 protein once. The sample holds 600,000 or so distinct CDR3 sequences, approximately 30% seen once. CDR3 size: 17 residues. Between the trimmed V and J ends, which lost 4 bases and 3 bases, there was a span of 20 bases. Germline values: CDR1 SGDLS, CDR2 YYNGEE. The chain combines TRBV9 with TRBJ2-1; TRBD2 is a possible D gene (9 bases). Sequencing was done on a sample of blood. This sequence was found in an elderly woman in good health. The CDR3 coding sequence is TGTGCCAGCAGCCCAGGGGGCGGGGGGGCCAACTACAATGAGCAGTTCTTC. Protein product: CASSPGGGGANYNEQFF.